One T cell receptor (beta chain) is described in this entry. Its antigen remains unknown. These data originate in a study of a mutant IDH1 vaccine in newly diagnosed glioma. Study-wide background: At weeks 1, 3, 5, 7, 11, 15, 19 and 23, patients received a vaccination, eight in all. Vaccination followed radiotherapy alone by 4-6 weeks, or accompanied temozolomide cycles. Those enrolled had earlier been treated with radiotherapy, temozolomide, or both, mostly both. The treated group averaged about 44 years old and was around 60% male, roughly 40% female.

Assay used: immunoSEQ multiplex PCR; TCRdb lists only in-frame clones, some missing. The table records 40,000 or so clones, approximately 93% of them present only once. Germline CDR1 SGHRS, CDR2 YFSETQ. The CDR3 runs 15 residues. With 4 bases clipped from V and 1 base from J, the junction kept 5 bases outside the gene matches. Time point of the sample: week 5, during vaccination. A 20-mer mutant IDH1 peptide at 300 ug was injected subcutaneously with topical imiquimod. This sequence joins TRBV5-1 and TRBJ2-7, with TRBD1 identical over 10 bases. The sample in question was PBMCs, obtained from a glioma patient whose treatment included an IDH1 peptide vaccine. The sequence was obtained from a middle-aged man with glioma. The CDR3 region is CASSPRTGGSYEQYF. The DNA for the CDR3 is TGCGCCAGCAGCCCCCGGACAGGGGGGTCCTACGAGCAGTACTTC.